Shown below are 8 T cell receptor beta chains from a single sample sequenced in a study of OX40 agonist ivuxolimab in advanced cancers. Sequencing was performed with immunoSEQ multiplex PCR; in TCRdb, only in-frame clones are kept and a portion is missing. The profile shows about 23,000 clones, around 79% of them singletons. Specimen: CD4+ or CD8+ T cells sorted from blood, collected in a trial of the OX40 agonist ivuxolimab. The receptors here all came from an adult with an advanced solid tumor such as melanoma, head and neck, liver or kidney cancer.

In its sample, this clone was seen once. The chain carries TRBV5-6 and TRBJ2-3, with D perhaps TRBD2 (5 bases). Per the germline V gene, CDR1 is SGHDT and CDR2 is YYEEEE. The CDR3 consists of 16 residues. V lost 4 bases and J 4 bases, leaving 19 bases between the germline ends. This chain's CDR3 is CASSPTGPRAADTQYF. For the CDR3, the DNA is TGTGCCAGCAGCCCAACCGGCCCGAGGGCTGCAGATACGCAGTATTTT.

The genes are TRBV5-4 and TRBJ2-2; TRBD1 matches at 9 bases. Unmatched junction bases numbered 1, after V lost 4 bases and J lost 6 bases. CDR1 is SGHNT and CDR2 is YYREEE in the germline V gene (reference sequence). The CDR3 has 13 residues. The CDR3 coding sequence is TGTGCCAGCAGCGGGACAGGGTCCGGGGAGCTGTTTTTT. It encodes CASSGTGSGELFF.

The chain links TRBV9 to TRBJ2-2; no definite D call. The germline V and J ends were trimmed by 0 bases and 4 bases, with 7 bases remaining between them. Germline V CDR1 and CDR2: SGDLS, YYNGEE. The CDR3 spans 14 residues. CDR3 nucleotide sequence: TGTGCCAGCAGCGTAGAGGAATTCACCGGGGAGCTGTTTTTT. Its protein product is CASSVEEFTGELFF.

The CDR3 sequence: CASSQDPGRSGYEQYF. For the CDR3, the DNA is TGTGCCAGCAGCCAGGACCCAGGGAGGTCGGGCTACGAGCAGTACTTC. The rearrangement uses TRBV14 and TRBJ2-7, with D maybe TRBD2 (6 bases). This CDR3 spans 16 amino acids. V shed 3 bases and J shed 3 bases, with 18 bases lying between them. Per germline, CDR1 SGHDN and CDR2 FVKESK.

This sequence joins TRBV25-1 and TRBJ2-1, with D unresolved. Germline V gene sequence: CDR1 MGHDK, CDR2 SYGVNS. Trimming took 2 bases from V and 3 from J, leaving 8 bases between them. The CDR3 has 14 residues. This CDR3 reads CASSEHPDYNEQFF. Here the CDR3 DNA reads TGTGCCAGCAGTGAACATCCCGACTACAATGAGCAGTTCTTC.

V usage is TRBV29-1 and J usage is TRBJ2-5; unclear D gene. Germline CDR1 reads SQVTM; CDR2 reads ANQGSEA. This CDR3 has 12 amino acids. The V gene lost 7 bases and the J gene lost 2 bases, with 11 bases spanning the gap. The DNA for the CDR3 is TGCAGCGGTGGTGAACAGCAAGAGACCCAGTACTTC. As protein: CSGGEQQETQYF.

The V gene is TRBV19, the J gene TRBJ1-3; D unclear. Germline assignment: CDR1 LNHDA and CDR2 SQIVND (reference sequence). This CDR3 spans 14 amino acids. The V and J ends lost 3 bases and 1 base respectively, with 7 bases between them. This CDR3 reads CASSIGKSGNTIYF. CDR3 nucleotide sequence: TGTGCCAGTAGTATCGGCAAATCTGGAAACACCATATATTTT.

This chain links TRBV7-9 with TRBJ1-5, with D perhaps TRBD1 (5 bases). Trimming shortened V by 5 bases and J by 5 bases, and 16 bases separated the two germline ends. The CDR3 consists of 15 residues. Germline assignment: CDR1 SEHNR and CDR2 FQNEAQ (reference sequence). CDR3 sequence: CASSPGASGDQPQHF. The CDR3 bases are TGTGCCAGCAGCCCTGGGGCCTCCGGGGATCAGCCCCAGCATTTT.